These T cell receptor beta chains were read from a single sample in a study of blood T cell repertoires in COVID-19. Generated by immunoSEQ multiplex PCR, the TCRdb table keeps only in-frame clones and is missing some. This sample has about 380,000 clones, with around 90% found just once. What was sequenced was peripheral blood. The receptors derive from a man younger than 35 with active or convalescent COVID-19. Both conserved end residues are part of each CDR3. Fields, in order: D gene, clone size, V gene, J gene, CDR3 DNA, CDR3 protein. D genes are given only for firm matches. Clone sizes are given selectively: once, few, many, or a class where the clone is expanded.

TRBD2	NA	TRBV9	TRBJ2-3	TGTGCCAGCAGTCAGCGGGAGCCAGATACGCAGTATTTT	CASSQREPDTQYF
TRBD1	NA	TRBV10-3	TRBJ1-4	TGTGCCATCAGTCAGGGGGATACTAATGAAAAACTGTTTTTT	CAISQGDTNEKLFF
NA	NA	TRBV11-2	TRBJ2-1	TGTGCCAGCAGCTTAGATTCCGGCGGAGGGAACAATGAGCAGTTCTTC	CASSLDSGGGNNEQFF
TRBD2	NA	TRBV28	TRBJ2-1	TGTGCCAGCAGTTTCGGGGGGAGGTCCAGCTCCTACAATGAGCAGTTCTTC	CASSFGGRSSSYNEQFF
TRBD2	NA	TRBV11-3	TRBJ2-3	TGTGCCAGCAGCTCGAGTCTAGCGGGGGGGCGAACAGATACGCAGTATTTT	CASSSSLAGGRTDTQYF
NA	NA	TRBV6-5	TRBJ1-1	TGTGCCAGCACGGGGGATAGGAACACTGAAGCTTTCTTT	CASTGDRNTEAFF
TRBD2	NA	TRBV10-3	TRBJ2-2	TGTGCCATCGGTCTTAGCGGGAAGAACACCGGGGAGCTGTTTTTT	CAIGLSGKNTGELFF
NA	once	TRBV7-2	TRBJ2-5	TGTGCCAGCAGCTCCCCCATGCGGCAAGAGACCCAGTACTTC	CASSSPMRQETQYF
TRBD1	once	TRBV6-2/TRBV6-3	TRBJ1-4	TGTGCCAGCAGACCTATCCGGGACAGGGATGAAAAACTGTTTTTT	CASRPIRDRDEKLFF
NA	NA	TRBV27	TRBJ1-2	TGTGCCAGCAGTCTCCCCCACAGTAACTATGGCTACACCTTC	CASSLPHSNYGYTF
NA	NA	TRBV3-1/TRBV3-2	TRBJ1-4	TGTGCCAGCAGCCAAGATCGGACTTTAAACGGGAAACTGTTTTTT	CASSQDRTLNGKLFF
TRBD1	once	TRBV7-2	TRBJ2-7	TGTGCCAGCAGCTCAGCCTCGGGACAGCTCTCCTACGAGCAGTACTTC	CASSSASGQLSYEQYF
NA	NA	TRBV7-2	TRBJ1-5	TGTGCCAGCAGCCCGACAGGATTCAATCAGCCCCAGCATTTT	CASSPTGFNQPQHF
TRBD1	NA	TRBV23-1	TRBJ1-2	TGCGCCAGCAGTCAATATACCGGGACAGATAACTATGGCTACACCTTC	CASSQYTGTDNYGYTF
TRBD2	NA	TRBV15	TRBJ2-7	TGTGCCACCAGCAGAGATCATCTAGCGGGATACGAGCAGTACTTC	CATSRDHLAGYEQYF
TRBD1	NA	TRBV18	TRBJ1-2	TGTGCCAGCTCACCGGAAGCCACGGACAGGGTCACTCGGACTAACTATGGCTACACCTTC	CASSPEATDRVTRTNYGYTF
TRBD2	NA	TRBV3-1/TRBV3-2	TRBJ2-7	TGTGCCAGCAGCCCAGCGGGGACCTTCTACGAGCAGTACTTC	CASSPAGTFYEQYF
TRBD2	NA	TRBV6-5	TRBJ2-2	TGTGCCAGCAGTTACCCGATAGCGGGGCAGGGGGAGCTGTTTTTT	CASSYPIAGQGELFF
NA	NA	TRBV6-2/TRBV6-3	TRBJ2-1	TGTGCCAGCAGTTACCCCGTTGGTAGAGTGTCCTACAATGAGCAGTTCTTC	CASSYPVGRVSYNEQFF
TRBD1	NA	TRBV27	TRBJ2-1	TGTGCCAGCAGTGTGACAGGGCATGAGCAGTTCTTC	CASSVTGHEQFF
TRBD1	NA	TRBV25-1	TRBJ1-5	TGTGCCAGCAGTGAATCCCACGGGACAGGAGAAAATCAGCCCCAGCATTTT	CASSESHGTGENQPQHF
NA	NA	TRBV7-8	TRBJ2-7	TGTGCCAGCAGCTTAGGGCCTTCCTACGAGCAGTACTTC	CASSLGPSYEQYF
NA	NA	TRBV20-1	TRBJ1-1	TGCAGTCCCGAGGGTGTGACTGAAGCTTTCTTT	CSPEGVTEAFF
NA	NA	TRBV6-5	TRBJ1-1	TGTGCCAGCATTTTTCTTGGGCAACCGAACACTGAAGCTTTCTTT	CASIFLGQPNTEAFF
NA	NA	TRBV12-5	TRBJ1-1	TGTGCTAGTGGTTTGGAAACGGGAGAAGGGCCGAACACTGAAGCTTTCTTT	CASGLETGEGPNTEAFF
NA	NA	TRBV18	TRBJ2-7	TGTGCCGCCAGGTTTTTAGGCGCCTACGAGCAGTACTTC	CAARFLGAYEQYF
NA	NA	TRBV28	TRBJ1-2	TGTGCCAGCAGTTTAGTCAATTCCTATGGCTACACCTTC	CASSLVNSYGYTF
NA	NA	TRBV7-8	TRBJ1-1	TGTGCCAGCAGCTTACAGGTTGAAGGTGGAGAAGCTTTCTTT	CASSLQVEGGEAFF
NA	NA	TRBV11-2	TRBJ1-6	TGTGCCAGCAGCTTACGAGTCGGGAGCTCCTATAATTCACCCCTCCACTTT	CASSLRVGSSYNSPLHF
TRBD2	NA	TRBV4-2	TRBJ2-3	TGTGCCAGCAGCCAAGTTTCTAGCGGGGGCACAGATACGCAGTATTTT	CASSQVSSGGTDTQYF
NA	NA	TRBV10-1	TRBJ2-4	TGCGCCAGCACCCTGGAGGGCATGGACATTCAGTACTTC	CASTLEGMDIQYF
TRBD1	few	TRBV7-6	TRBJ1-3	TGTGCCAGCAGCTTAGCAGGGCAGGGGGCTGGAAACACCATATATTTT	CASSLAGQGAGNTIYF
NA	NA	TRBV6-5	TRBJ2-2	TGTGCCAGCAGTTACGGGGGCCAGGGGAGAACCGGGGAGCTGTTTTTT	CASSYGGQGRTGELFF
TRBD1	once	TRBV9	TRBJ1-2	TGTGCCAGCAGCGATCGACAGGGTCCGGGTTACTATGGCTACACCTTC	CASSDRQGPGYYGYTF
TRBD2	NA	TRBV7-3	TRBJ2-1	TGTGCCAGCAGCTCCCAAGCGGGAAGCTCCTACAATGAGCAGTTCTTC	CASSSQAGSSYNEQFF
TRBD1	NA	TRBV12-3/TRBV12-4	TRBJ2-1	TGTGCCAGCAGTTTACAGGGGGCGGGTGAGCAGTTCTTC	CASSLQGAGEQFF
NA	NA	TRBV18	TRBJ2-1	TGTGCCAGCTCTCGGGGTTCCAACAATGAGCAGTTCTTC	CASSRGSNNEQFF